These 28 T cell receptor beta chains were all obtained from the same sample, sequenced in a study of blood T cells in healthy people across ages. A second about 7 to 11 cycle PCR used barcoded and J-beta primers. TCRdb reanalysed the 5' RACE reads using MiXCR and keeps one entry per CDR3 protein. The table lists 550,000 to 650,000 distinct CDR3 sequences, about 27% of them singletons. The same specimen was also included in a second study, on T cells of mothers and their children.

Sequencing was performed on blood. The receptors were gathered from a boy under 10 years old in good health.

The V call is TRBV6-5, the J call TRBJ2-7; D not certain. V was cut by 8 bases and J by 6 bases, with 14 bases left in between. CDR3 length: 12 amino acids. The V gene's germline CDR1 is MNHEY and CDR2 SVGAGI. The CDR3 spells CASSRIGSEQYF. The CDR3 DNA reads TGTGCCAGCTCACGCATCGGGTCCGAGCAGTACTTC.

This clonotype was counted between two and nine times. The chain joins TRBV5-1 to TRBJ2-7; no reliable D call. CDR1 is SGHRS, CDR2 YFSETQ, per germline. Trimming pared 3 bases from V and 0 bases from J, leaving 7 bases between. The CDR3 is 13 residues long. The CDR3: CASSWDYSYEQYF. For the CDR3, the DNA is TGCGCCAGCAGCTGGGATTACTCCTACGAGCAGTACTTC.

This sequence joins TRBV30 and TRBJ2-2; D assignment may be TRBD1 or TRBD2 (5 bases each). Looked up from germline, CDR1 is GTSNPN and CDR2 is SVGIG (reference sequence). The CDR3 consists of 14 residues. V dropped 1 base and J dropped 6 bases, with 12 bases sitting between them. This CDR3 is CAWSAGTLPGELFF. The CDR3 coding sequence is TGTGCCTGGAGTGCTGGGACCCTTCCCGGGGAGCTGTTTTTT.

The chain recombines TRBV2 with TRBJ2-3; TRBD2 agrees at 9 bases. In germline, CDR1 is SNHLY, CDR2 FYNNEI. This CDR3 is built from 16 residues. With 5 bases clipped from V and 2 bases from J, the junction kept 8 bases outside the gene matches. DNA for the CDR3: TGTGCCAGCAGTCCTCGACTAGCGGTGGCCACAGATACGCAGTATTTT. This gives the protein CASSPRLAVATDTQYF.

This chain connects TRBV4-3 to TRBJ1-2; TRBD1 aligns across 9 bases. J lost 1 base, V lost 4 bases, and 7 bases had no gene match. Germline lookup yields CDR1 LGHNA and CDR2 YSLEER. CDR3 length equals 16 residues. CDR3 coding DNA: TGCGCCAGCAGCCCCGGAGGGACAGGGCTTAACTATGGCTACACCTTC. This translates into CASSPGGTGLNYGYTF.

The genes are TRBV6-5 and TRBJ1-1, with a tentative D call TRBD1 (5 bases). The germline V and J ends were trimmed by 7 bases and 8 bases, with 17 bases remaining between them. Germline CDR1 is MNHEY and CDR2 is SVGAGI. CDR3 size: 13 residues. CDR3 residues: CASIPGGGREAFF. CDR3 nucleotides: TGTGCCAGCATTCCGGGGGGGGGTCGAGAAGCTTTCTTT.

The gene calls are TRBV5-1 and TRBJ2-7; TRBD1 agrees at 10 bases. Germline CDR1 and CDR2: SGHRS and YFSETQ. CDR3 size: 15 residues. J gave up 4 bases and V 1 base, and 5 bases lay outside the gene matches. CDR3 loop: CASSLFGTGVYEQYF. CDR3 nucleotide sequence: TGCGCCAGCAGCTTGTTTGGGACAGGGGTGTACGAGCAGTACTTC.

The chain carries TRBV14 and TRBJ2-1; unclear D gene. CDR1 SGHDN and CDR2 FVKESK come from the germline V gene. The CDR3 consists of 15 residues. Between the trimmed V and J ends, which lost 1 base and 7 bases, there was a span of 14 bases. The CDR3 DNA sequence: TGTGCCAGCAGCCAAGGGCGGCCAGCGTGGAATGAGCAGTTCTTC. Translation gives CASSQGRPAWNEQFF. Full variable domain (outside the CDR3, taken from reference TRBV14 and TRBJ2-1): EAGVTQFPSHSVIEKGQTVTLRCDPISGHDNLYWYRRVMGKEIKFLLHFVKESKQDESGMPNNRFLAERTGGTYSTLKVQPAELEDSGVYFCASSQGRPAWNEQFFGPGTRLTVL.

The V call is TRBV11-2, the J call TRBJ1-5, with 8 bases aligning to TRBD1. Germline CDR1 SGHAT, CDR2 FQNNGV. V was clipped by 6 bases and J by 6 bases; unmatched bases: 10. This CDR3 contains 15 residues. CDR3 sequence (DNA): TGTGCCAGCAGAAAGACAGGGGAGGTCGGTCAGCCCCAGCATTTT. Translated: CASRKTGEVGQPQHF.

In its sample, this clonotype was seen a few times. The gene calls are TRBV10-3 and TRBJ1-5, with D uncertain. CDR3 length: 13 residues. Germline V gives CDR1 ENHRY, CDR2 SYGVKD. Trimming took 8 bases from V and 3 from J, leaving 11 bases between them. The CDR3 nucleotides are TGTGCCATCGGGGAATCCGACAATCAGCCCCAGCATTTT. Amino acids: CAIGESDNQPQHF.

This clonotype was seen repeatedly, ten times or more. The chain employs TRBV14 and TRBJ2-3, with a tentative D call TRBD1 (5 bases). This CDR3 contains 16 residues. V was shortened by 1 base and J by 0 bases, with 11 bases between the two germline ends. In germline, CDR1 is SGHDN, CDR2 FVKESK. The CDR3 region has the DNA TGTGCCAGCAGCCAAGCTTGGGGCCAGAGCACAGATACGCAGTATTTT. The encoded protein is CASSQAWGQSTDTQYF.

This clonotype turned up a few times. The chain uses TRBV6-1 and TRBJ2-2; no clear D. There are 14 residues in the CDR3. Trimming shortened V by 1 base and J by 5 bases, and 8 bases separated the two germline ends. CDR1 and CDR2 (germline): MNHNS, SASEGT. This chain's CDR3 is CASSEGVDTGELFF. The CDR3 DNA is TGTGCCAGCAGTGAAGGAGTGGATACCGGGGAGCTGTTTTTT.

The rearrangement joins TRBV20-1 to TRBJ2-1, with D maybe TRBD2 (6 bases). Germline lookup yields CDR1 DFQATT and CDR2 SNEGSKA (reference sequence). The CDR3 loop spans 16 amino acids. V was shortened by 0 bases and J by 4 bases, with 16 bases between the two germline ends. CDR3: CSARDLGGSLYNEQFF. In nucleotides, the CDR3 is TGCAGTGCTAGAGATCTTGGGGGGAGCCTGTACAATGAGCAGTTCTTC.

CDR3 protein: CASSLTRLKSSYNEQFF. Here the CDR3 DNA reads TGTGCCAGCAGCTTAACTCGTCTAAAGAGCTCCTACAATGAGCAGTTCTTC. V and J are TRBV7-3 and TRBJ2-1; unclear D gene. V was pared by 0 bases and J by 0 bases, with 12 bases between. The CDR3 loop spans 17 amino acids. Germline CDR1 reads SGHTA; CDR2 reads FQGTGA.

CDR3 residues: CASRVQGGGQETQYF. The DNA for the CDR3 is TGTGCCAGCAGAGTCCAGGGAGGGGGCCAAGAGACCCAGTACTTC. V usage is TRBV6-1 and J usage is TRBJ2-1, with D possibly TRBD2 on 7 matching bases. The DNA matches TRBJ2-5 better at its end, which makes the J call doubtful. CDR1 and CDR2 (germline): MNHNS, SASEGT. CDR3 length equals 15 residues.

This clonotype was seen only once. The chain has TRBV20-1 and TRBJ2-5, with 9 bases that match TRBD1. This CDR3 spans 14 amino acids. The V segment lost 0 bases and the J segment 7 bases; nucleotides outside the gene matches: 6. CDR1 and CDR2 from the germline V gene are DFQATT and SNEGSKA (reference sequence). This CDR3 reads CSAREETGGRTQYF. CDR3 bases: TGCAGTGCTAGAGAAGAGACAGGGGGTAGGACCCAGTACTTC.

This clonotype was seen a handful of times. The rearrangement joins TRBV12-3 or TRBV12-4 to TRBJ2-7; D may be TRBD1 (5 bases). The CDR3 runs to 15 residues. Trimming took off 2 bases at V and 4 bases at J, with 15 bases between the two ends. CDR3 loop: CASSLLLAGNYEQYF. The DNA for the CDR3 is TGTGCCAGCAGTTTATTGTTGGCAGGGAATTACGAGCAGTACTTC.

This clonotype occurred a few times. CDR3: CASSQKGNTGELFF. The CDR3 DNA follows: TGTGCCAGCAGCCAAAAGGGAAACACCGGGGAGCTGTTTTTT. V and J are TRBV3-1 and TRBJ2-2; the D is unclear. This CDR3 has 14 amino acids. The ends were cut back, 2 bases at V and 2 bases at J, with 6 bases in the middle. Per germline, CDR1 LGHDT and CDR2 YNNKEL (reference sequence).

This clonotype was counted between two and nine times. V is TRBV5-1 and J is TRBJ2-5; D call uncertain. The DNA end is more similar to TRBJ2-1, so the J call may be wrong. Germline V CDR1 and CDR2: SGHRS, YFSETQ. The CDR3 has 13 amino acids. CDR3 region: CASSGRVHNEQFF. As DNA, the CDR3 is TGCGCCAGCAGCGGCCGGGTCCACAATGAGCAGTTCTTC.

This rearrangement joins TRBV5-1 to TRBJ2-5; TRBD1 or TRBD2 may be the D gene (5 bases each). Looked up from germline, CDR1 is SGHRS and CDR2 is YFSETQ. Trimming left V 7 bases short and J 2 bases short, with 18 bases between. The CDR3 spans 15 residues. CDR3 region: CASRSPGPLQETQYF. The DNA for the CDR3 is TGCGCCAGCCGCTCCCCGGGACCGCTACAAGAGACCCAGTACTTC.

The V call is TRBV12-3 or TRBV12-4, the J call TRBJ2-4; D unresolved. CDR3 size: 12 residues. Deletions cut 3 bases from V and 5 bases from J, with 5 bases between. The CDR3, as DNA: TGTGCCAGCAGTTTTCTAGAAAACATTCAGTACTTC. It yields the protein CASSFLENIQYF.

This chain uses TRBV2 with TRBJ2-5, with 8 positions matching TRBD2. The length of the CDR3 is 15 residues. Germline V gene data show CDR1 as SNHLY and CDR2 as FYNNEI. Trimming took 6 bases from V and 5 from J; bases not matched to a gene: 11. The CDR3 DNA follows: TGTGCCAGCAGAGAATCGAGCGGGGGAGGGGAGACCCAGTACTTC. Translating gives CASRESSGGGETQYF.

The chain recombines TRBV6-2 or TRBV6-3 with TRBJ1-1, with D possibly being TRBD1 (6 bases). Germline V lookup: CDR1 MNHEY, CDR2 SVGEGT. This CDR3 contains 14 residues. With 2 bases removed from V and 4 bases from J, the gap between germline ends came to 11 bases. CDR3 in DNA: TGTGCCAGCAGTTACCCCCAGGGGCGCACTGAAGCTTTCTTT. This codes for CASSYPQGRTEAFF.

This clonotype was detected only a few times. The chain has TRBV5-1 and TRBJ1-5; 9 bases match TRBD1. The CDR3 sequence is 15 residues long. Trimming took 4 bases from V and 3 from J; bases not matched to a gene: 5. Germline V gene lookup returns CDR1 SGHRS and CDR2 YFSETQ. The chain's CDR3 is CASSKGQGHNQPQHF. Here the CDR3 DNA reads TGCGCCAGCAGCAAGGGACAGGGCCACAATCAGCCCCAGCATTTT.

This clonotype was detected ten times or more. This chain connects TRBV5-1 to TRBJ1-6, with no clear D. This CDR3 region has 17 residues. V was shortened by 0 bases and J by 9 bases, with 19 bases between the two germline ends. The V gene's germline CDR1 is SGHRS and CDR2 YFSETQ. The CDR3 nucleotides read TGCGCCAGCAGCTTGGAACCGCCGACCCTAAGCGTTTCACCCCTCCACTTT. Protein product: CASSLEPPTLSVSPLHF.

In its sample, this clonotype was seen a few times. V and J are TRBV24-1 and TRBJ2-3; a weak D match, TRBD1 (6 bases). In germline, CDR1 is KGHDR, CDR2 SFDVKD. This CDR3 has 13 amino acids. Trimming cost V 9 bases and J 4 bases, with 13 bases left between them. CDR3 sequence reads: CATATGRSDTQYF. CDR3 sequence (DNA): TGTGCCACCGCAACAGGGCGGTCAGATACGCAGTATTTT.

This clonotype was seen more than once but under ten times. V usage is TRBV5-1 and J usage is TRBJ2-1; D uncertain. CDR1 and CDR2 (germline): SGHRS, YFSETQ. The CDR3 is 14 residues long. V was shortened by 3 bases and J by 4 bases, with 11 bases between the two germline ends. The CDR3 DNA reads TGCGCCAGCAGCTACCAGGAAAGGTACAATGAGCAGTTCTTC. Amino acid sequence: CASSYQERYNEQFF.

The chain uses TRBV20-1 and TRBJ1-2; TRBD1 might be the D (5 bases). V shed 2 bases and J shed 6 bases, with 13 bases lying between them. Germline V gene data show CDR1 as DFQATT and CDR2 as SNEGSKA (reference sequence). This CDR3 is 13 amino acids long. CDR3 sequence reads: CSARQGELDGYTF. In nucleotides, the CDR3 is TGCAGTGCTAGACAGGGAGAGCTAGATGGCTACACCTTC.